Listed below are T cell receptor beta chains from one sample, sequenced in a study of blood T cell repertoires in COVID-19. Clones were read by immunoSEQ multiplex PCR, and TCRdb kept only the in-frame ones, dropping some. The sample comprises around 56,000 clones, 80% of which are singletons, and 7.2% rests with the top ten. The sequenced sample consisted of peripheral blood. These receptors were taken from a man between 60 and 75 years old with acute or convalescent COVID-19. The CDR3 runs from the conserved cysteine through the conserved F or W. A D gene is named only where the DNA matches it firmly. Size is stated for part of the rows, as once, few or many counts, or as a class when the clone is expanded.

CDR3nt: TGTGCCAGCAGCCCCCGGGGGGGCGCCTATGGCTACACCTTC
CDR3aa: CASSPRGGAYGYTF
v_gene: TRBV7-9
len: 14
j_gene: TRBJ1-2
d_gene: -
abundance: -

CDR3nt: TGTGCTACTAGTAAAACAGGGGTCACTGAAGCTTTCTTT
CDR3aa: CATSKTGVTEAFF
v_gene: TRBV9
len: 13
j_gene: TRBJ1-1
d_gene: TRBD1
abundance: -

CDR3nt: TGCGCCAGCAGTTGGGGCCGCACAGATACGCAGTATTTT
CDR3aa: CASSWGRTDTQYF
v_gene: TRBV10-2
len: 13
j_gene: TRBJ2-3
d_gene: -
abundance: few

CDR3nt: TGTGCCAGCAGTTTTAATACGCAGTATTTT
CDR3aa: CASSFNTQYF
v_gene: TRBV27
len: 10
j_gene: TRBJ2-3
d_gene: -
abundance: -

CDR3nt: TGTGCCTGGGCGGTGCCGGATACGCAGTATTTT
CDR3aa: CAWAVPDTQYF
v_gene: TRBV30
len: 11
j_gene: TRBJ2-3
d_gene: -
abundance: -

CDR3nt: TGTGCCAGCAGCTCCCGGACTCTTCCGCAAGAGACCCAGTACTTC
CDR3aa: CASSSRTLPQETQYF
v_gene: TRBV7-4
len: 15
j_gene: TRBJ2-5
d_gene: -
abundance: few

CDR3nt: TGTGCCAGCAGCAAGGGGGGGGGACCCCCTCATGGAAACACCATATATTTT
CDR3aa: CASSKGGGPPHGNTIYF
v_gene: TRBV7-9
len: 17
j_gene: TRBJ1-3
d_gene: -
abundance: -

CDR3nt: TGCGCCAGCAGCTATACAGGGAACTACGAGCAGTACTTC
CDR3aa: CASSYTGNYEQYF
v_gene: TRBV5-1
len: 13
j_gene: TRBJ2-7
d_gene: -
abundance: -

CDR3nt: TGTGCCAGCAGTTTAGGACAGCACACAGATACGCAGTATTTT
CDR3aa: CASSLGQHTDTQYF
v_gene: TRBV28
len: 14
j_gene: TRBJ2-3
d_gene: -
abundance: once

CDR3nt: TGCGCCAGCAGCCAAGAGCGGAGGGGGGGGCGGCAGAGAGATACGCAGTATTTT
CDR3aa: CASSQERRGGRQRDTQYF
v_gene: TRBV4-1
len: 18
j_gene: TRBJ2-3
d_gene: -
abundance: once

CDR3nt: TGTGCCAGCAGCTTATCCGCAGGCAGCACTGAAGCTTTCTTT
CDR3aa: CASSLSAGSTEAFF
v_gene: TRBV7-2
len: 14
j_gene: TRBJ1-1
d_gene: -
abundance: -

CDR3nt: TGCGCCAGCAGCCAATCCCTTTTAGCGGGGGGCCAGGTGACCCAGTACTTC
CDR3aa: CASSQSLLAGGQVTQYF
v_gene: TRBV4-1
len: 17
j_gene: TRBJ2-5
d_gene: TRBD2
abundance: once

CDR3nt: TGTGCCAGCAGTTACTCGGAGCGGGCGGGACTGGTGGGCTACACCTTC
CDR3aa: CASSYSERAGLVGYTF
v_gene: TRBV6-5
len: 16
j_gene: TRBJ1-2
d_gene: -
abundance: -

CDR3nt: TGTGCCAGCAGCTTAGAGGCTCGGAGCAACTACGAGCAGTACTTC
CDR3aa: CASSLEARSNYEQYF
v_gene: TRBV7-6
len: 15
j_gene: TRBJ2-7
d_gene: -
abundance: once

CDR3nt: TGTGCCAGCAGTGAATGGGGGACAGGGAGTGACTATGGCTACACCTTC
CDR3aa: CASSEWGTGSDYGYTF
v_gene: TRBV6-1
len: 16
j_gene: TRBJ1-2
d_gene: TRBD1
abundance: once

CDR3nt: TGTGCCTGGATTCGGGGGGGGCTACCACGTGATTCACCCCTCCACTTT
CDR3aa: CAWIRGGLPRDSPLHF
v_gene: TRBV30
len: 16
j_gene: TRBJ1-6
d_gene: -
abundance: -

CDR3nt: TGTGCCAGCAGGGGGACAGACTCCTACGAGCAGTACTTC
CDR3aa: CASRGTDSYEQYF
v_gene: TRBV28
len: 13
j_gene: TRBJ2-7
d_gene: TRBD1
abundance: -

CDR3nt: TGTGCCAGCAGCCAGACAGGACCCCGCGGCTACACCTTC
CDR3aa: CASSQTGPRGYTF
v_gene: TRBV4-2
len: 13
j_gene: TRBJ1-2
d_gene: -
abundance: -

CDR3nt: TGTGCCAGCAGCTTCGGACTCCGAGCAGATACGCAGTATTTT
CDR3aa: CASSFGLRADTQYF
v_gene: TRBV5-5
len: 14
j_gene: TRBJ2-3
d_gene: -
abundance: once

CDR3nt: TGTGCCACCAGTGATTGGGGGCAGGGAACAGATACGCAGTATTTT
CDR3aa: CATSDWGQGTDTQYF
v_gene: TRBV24-1
len: 15
j_gene: TRBJ2-3
d_gene: -
abundance: -

CDR3nt: TGCGCCAGCAGCATGACTAGCAGGGAGACCCAGTACTTC
CDR3aa: CASSMTSRETQYF
v_gene: TRBV5-1
len: 13
j_gene: TRBJ2-5
d_gene: TRBD2
abundance: -

CDR3nt: TGTGCCAGCAGCTTAGGCCTCAATGAGCAGTTCTTC
CDR3aa: CASSLGLNEQFF
v_gene: TRBV7-3
len: 12
j_gene: TRBJ2-1
d_gene: -
abundance: -

CDR3nt: TGTGCCAGCAGTTTCGGGGGGAGCTCCTACGAGCAGTACTTC
CDR3aa: CASSFGGSSYEQYF
v_gene: TRBV28
len: 14
j_gene: TRBJ2-7
d_gene: TRBD2
abundance: -

CDR3nt: TGTGCCAGCAGCGTACAGGGGACGGCTGGAAACACCATATATTTT
CDR3aa: CASSVQGTAGNTIYF
v_gene: TRBV9
len: 15
j_gene: TRBJ1-3
d_gene: -
abundance: few

CDR3nt: TGTGCCAGTAGTCCCGGAGATGCCACAATAGATGAGCAGTTCTTC
CDR3aa: CASSPGDATIDEQFF
v_gene: TRBV19
len: 15
j_gene: TRBJ2-1
d_gene: -
abundance: -